A single sample is the source of the 26 T cell receptor beta chains below, sequenced in a study of cytomegalovirus exposure and HLA in healthy donors. Only in-frame clones appear in the TCRdb table, and some are missing; sequencing was by immunoSEQ multiplex PCR. The sample consists of around 90,000 clones, 84% of them appearing once. Sequenced material: PBMCs. These receptors all come from a woman aged 18-30 years in good health and CMV-seropositive.

V gene TRBV6-1 combines with J gene TRBJ1-1, with a tentative D call TRBD1 (6 bases). The CDR3 is 13 residues long. With 6 bases removed from V and 1 base from J, the gap between germline ends came to 9 bases. In germline, CDR1 is MNHNS, CDR2 SASEGT. CDR3 sequence: CASSSGANTEAFF. In DNA, the CDR3 is TGTGCCAGCAGCTCAGGGGCGAACACTGAAGCTTTCTTT.

This chain uses TRBV5-1 with TRBJ2-5; 11 nucleotides agree with TRBD1. The J segment lost 3 bases and the V segment lost 2 bases, leaving 6 bases of the junction unmatched. The CDR3 runs to 16 residues. The V gene's germline CDR1 is SGHRS and CDR2 YFSETQ. CDR3 sequence: CASSFSGTGGEETQYF. Here the CDR3 DNA reads TGCGCCAGCAGCTTTTCCGGGACAGGGGGGGAAGAGACCCAGTACTTC.

The CDR3 protein is CASSEFSGGLYNEQFF. As DNA, the CDR3 is TGTGCCAGCAGTGAATTTAGCGGGGGGCTCTACAATGAGCAGTTCTTC. The rearrangement links TRBV6-4 to TRBJ2-1; 10 bases match TRBD2. The length of the CDR3 is 16 residues. V shed 3 bases, J shed 3 bases, and the junction held 5 bases outside the gene matches. CDR1 MRHNA and CDR2 SNTAGT come from the germline V gene.

J is TRBJ2-1 and V is TRBV12-5; 8 nucleotides agree with TRBD2. The V gene's germline CDR1 is LGHNT and CDR2 FRNRAP. V dropped 7 bases and J dropped 1; count of bases not matched to a gene: 9. CDR3 length: 16 amino acids. CDR3 sequence: CASAINTGGSYNEQFF. As DNA, the CDR3 is TGTGCTAGTGCCATCAATACGGGGGGGTCCTACAATGAGCAGTTCTTC.

The chain joins TRBV6-1 to TRBJ1-4; tentative D call: TRBD1 (6 bases). CDR1 MNHNS and CDR2 SASEGT come from the germline V gene. The CDR3 length is 15 residues. The V end lost 3 bases, the J end lost 7 bases, and 15 bases lay between the germline ends. The CDR3 is CASSENTGWAEKLFF. The CDR3 DNA reads TGTGCCAGCAGTGAGAATACAGGGTGGGCTGAAAAACTGTTTTTT.

The J gene is TRBJ2-7, the V gene TRBV14, with D unresolved. The CDR3 contains 15 residues. V lost 0 bases and J 6 bases, leaving 15 bases between the germline ends. From germline, CDR1 is SGHDN and CDR2 FVKESK. The CDR3 loop reads CASSQDGQYPIEQYF. The CDR3 DNA sequence: TGTGCCAGCAGCCAAGATGGGCAGTATCCCATCGAGCAGTACTTC.

The table lists this clone with a few counts. Other DNA sequences within the sample encode an identical CDR3. The chain employs TRBV6-5 and TRBJ2-7; 7 bases map to TRBD2. The germline V gene encodes CDR1 MNHEY and CDR2 SVGAGI. J lost 5 bases, V lost 2 bases, and 3 bases had no gene match. The CDR3 is 13 residues long. The CDR3 loop reads CASSYQRGHEQYF. The CDR3 DNA reads as TGTGCCAGCAGTTACCAGCGGGGACACGAGCAGTACTTC.

The chain uses TRBV6-1 and TRBJ2-3, with TRBD2 as a possible D gene (6 bases). CDR3 length equals 15 residues. The germline V and J ends were trimmed by 6 bases and 5 bases, with 18 bases remaining between them. Germline V lookup: CDR1 MNHNS, CDR2 SASEGT. CDR3: CASRSSLGGEDTQYF. The CDR3 nucleotides read TGTGCCAGCAGGAGCAGTCTTGGAGGGGAAGATACGCAGTATTTT.

The chain is built from TRBV28 and TRBJ1-2; 9 bases fit TRBD1. The CDR3 runs to 17 residues. Unmatched junction bases numbered 14, after V lost 5 bases and J lost 4 bases. Per the germline V gene, CDR1 is MDHEN and CDR2 is SYDVKM. The CDR3 DNA is TGTGCCAGCAGTATGGTACAGGGGGCCGTTCTAGGCTATGGCTACACCTTC. Its protein product is CASSMVQGAVLGYGYTF.

The gene calls are TRBV7-6 and TRBJ1-4; possibly TRBD1 for D (6 bases). Germline V gene data show CDR1 as SGHVS and CDR2 as FNYEAQ. Between the trimmed V and J ends, which lost 1 base and 5 bases, there was a span of 11 bases. This CDR3 spans 15 amino acids. In nucleotides, the CDR3 is TGTGCCAGCAGCTTAGATTTAGGGGGAAATGAAAAACTGTTTTTT. This sequence encodes CASSLDLGGNEKLFF.

This rearrangement joins TRBV6-1 to TRBJ1-5, with 8 bases aligning to TRBD1. CDR1 is MNHNS, CDR2 SASEGT, per germline. The trim removed 5 bases at V and 7 bases at J, leaving 7 bases unmatched. The CDR3 is 14 amino acids. CDR3 sequence reads: CASSPDRGYQPQHF. Written as DNA, the CDR3 is TGTGCCAGCAGTCCAGACAGGGGTTACCAGCCCCAGCATTTT.

V gene TRBV7-3 combines with J gene TRBJ2-1, with a possible D match to TRBD2 (6 bases). Trimming removed 4 bases from V and 0 bases from J, with 13 bases in between. The V gene's germline CDR1 is SGHTA and CDR2 FQGTGA. This CDR3 spans 16 amino acids. In DNA, the CDR3 is TGTGCCAGCAGCTCCGGGACTCCAAACTCCTACAATGAGCAGTTCTTC. Residues: CASSSGTPNSYNEQFF. Based on the CDR3 plus reference TRBV7-3 and TRBJ2-1, the full variable domain is GAGVSQTPSNKVTEKGKYVELRCDPISGHTALYWYRQSLGQGPEFLIYFQGTGAADDSGLPNDRFFAVRPEGSVSTLKIQRTERGDSAVYLCASSSGTPNSYNEQFFGPGTRLTVL.

This chain joins TRBV18 and TRBJ1-1; D is possibly TRBD1 (5 bases). Trimming pared 6 bases from V and 7 bases from J, leaving 12 bases between. The CDR3 has 12 amino acids. Germline lookup yields CDR1 KGHSH and CDR2 LQKENI. CDR3 coding DNA: TGTGCCAGCTCGGCCGCAGGGATTGAAGCTTTCTTT. Protein product: CASSAAGIEAFF.

This chain joins TRBV10-2 and TRBJ2-2; perhaps TRBD1 as D (6 bases). CDR3 length: 15 amino acids. CDR1 and CDR2 (germline): WSHSY, SAAADI. Trimming pared 6 bases from V and 0 bases from J, leaving 11 bases between. The CDR3 here is CASSPQGANTGELFF. DNA of the CDR3: TGCGCCAGCAGCCCACAGGGAGCGAACACCGGGGAGCTGTTTTTT.

The chain has TRBV2 and TRBJ2-1; 10 bases match TRBD2. J gave up 2 bases and V 7 bases, and 11 bases lay outside the gene matches. Germline assignment: CDR1 SNHLY and CDR2 FYNNEI. CDR3 length equals 17 residues. Here the CDR3 reads CASTLSSGLAAYNEQFF. The CDR3 DNA is TGTGCCAGCACCCTAAGTTCCGGACTAGCGGCCTACAATGAGCAGTTCTTC.

This clone was observed once. J is TRBJ2-1 and V is TRBV2; 8 bases match TRBD1. CDR1 and CDR2 (germline): SNHLY, FYNNEI. Losses at the gene ends were 4 bases for V and 0 bases for J; bases not matched to a gene: 5. The CDR3 extends over 16 amino acids. CDR3 coding DNA: TGTGCCAGCAGTGCCTCAGGGGGCCGCTCCTACAATGAGCAGTTCTTC. Its translation is CASSASGGRSYNEQFF. The variable domain in full, with the rest retrieved from reference TRBV2 and TRBJ2-1, is EPEVTQTPSHQVTQMGQEVILRCVPISNHLYFYWYRQILGQKVEFLVSFYNNEISEKSEIFDDQFSVERPDGSNFTLKIRSTKLEDSAMYFCASSASGGRSYNEQFFGPGTRLTVL.

This rearrangement joins TRBV6-1 to TRBJ2-1, with TRBD2 identical over 10 bases. The CDR3 runs to 14 residues. Germline CDR1 MNHNS, CDR2 SASEGT. The trim removed 7 bases at V and 8 bases at J, leaving 8 bases unmatched. CDR3: CASTSSGGKDEQFF. The DNA for the CDR3 is TGTGCCAGCACTTCTAGCGGGGGTAAGGATGAGCAGTTCTTC.

J is TRBJ1-1 and V is TRBV19, with 7 positions matching TRBD1. The CDR3 is 13 residues long. The germline V gene encodes CDR1 LNHDA and CDR2 SQIVND (reference sequence). Germline trimming cut 3 bases from V and 5 bases from J; bases unmatched to any gene: 3. DNA for the CDR3: TGTGCCAGTAGTATCGCAGGGGGTACTGAAGCTTTCTTT. This codes for CASSIAGGTEAFF.

The chain joins TRBV7-9 to TRBJ1-1; D is ambiguous. In germline, CDR1 is SEHNR, CDR2 FQNEAQ (reference sequence). The length of the CDR3 is 12 residues. Trimming took off 3 bases at V and 5 bases at J, with 7 bases between the two ends. The CDR3 DNA reads TGTGCCAGCAGCTTGGGGAGGACTGAAGCTTTCTTT. This encodes CASSLGRTEAFF.

Concerning this clone: Different DNA sequences within this sample yield the same CDR3. This sequence joins TRBV6-5 and TRBJ1-5; TRBD1 might be the D (6 bases). The ends were cut back, 0 bases at V and 7 bases at J, with 10 bases in the middle. Germline V gene lookup returns CDR1 MNHEY and CDR2 SVGAGI. This CDR3 has 14 amino acids. The CDR3 spells CASSYSRGRQPQHF. The CDR3 DNA reads TGTGCCAGCAGTTACTCCAGGGGAAGGCAGCCCCAGCATTTT.

This clone was picked up a small number of times. This chain joins TRBV7-2 and TRBJ2-7, with D possibly TRBD1 on 5 matching bases. With 5 bases removed from V and 0 bases from J, the gap between germline ends came to 14 bases. CDR3 length: 15 residues. Germline CDR1 reads SGHTA; CDR2 reads FQGNSA. The CDR3 DNA reads as TGTGCCAGCAGCGCAGACAGCCCGTTCTCCTACGAGCAGTACTTC. It specifies CASSADSPFSYEQYF.

In this sample, this clone turned up once. The chain couples TRBV30 to TRBJ2-5; 13 bases are shared with TRBD2. Germline loops: CDR1 GTSNPN, CDR2 SVGIG (reference sequence). The CDR3 runs 14 residues. After removal of 3 bases from V and 7 bases from J, the junction contained 5 bases not matched to a gene. The CDR3 is CAWRLAGGDRTQYF. CDR3 in DNA: TGTGCCTGGAGACTAGCGGGGGGGGATCGGACCCAGTACTTC.

The rearrangement joins TRBV7-6 to TRBJ2-5; D might be TRBD2 (5 bases). Trimming stripped 1 base from V and 2 bases from J, with 14 bases between. CDR1 SGHVS and CDR2 FNYEAQ come from the germline V gene. There are 16 residues in the CDR3. The CDR3 DNA is TGTGCCAGCAGCTTAGAACTAGAGAGCAAACAAGAGACCCAGTACTTC. Protein product: CASSLELESKQETQYF.

The table lists this clone with a few counts. V and J are TRBV28 and TRBJ1-1; tentative D call: TRBD1 (5 bases). Trimming removed 9 bases at V and 8 bases at J, with 13 bases between. Germline values: CDR1 MDHEN, CDR2 SYDVKM. The CDR3 is 11 residues long. The CDR3 DNA follows: TGTGCCAGATCTAGGGACTCCGAAGCTTTCTTT. It encodes CARSRDSEAFF.

This clone was seen a few times. The chain links TRBV11-2 to TRBJ1-5; tentative D call: TRBD1 (5 bases). CDR3 length equals 13 residues. V lost 2 bases and J 10 bases, leaving 12 bases between the germline ends. CDR1 is SGHAT and CDR2 is FQNNGV in the germline V gene. The CDR3 DNA sequence: TGTGCCAGCAGCTTATTTCGGGGGTTCCCCCAGCATTTT. Translation: CASSLFRGFPQHF. The whole variable domain, filled in from reference TRBV11-2 and TRBJ1-5, reads EAGVAQSPRYKIIEKRQSVAFWCNPISGHATLYWYQQILGQGPKLLIQFQNNGVVDDSQLPKDRFSAERLKGVDSTLKIQPAKLEDSAVYLCASSLFRGFPQHFGDGTRLSIL.

The rearrangement joins TRBV15 to TRBJ2-7; 12 nucleotides align to TRBD1. Germline loops: CDR1 LNHNV, CDR2 YYDKDF (reference sequence). This CDR3 region has 15 residues. The V gene end was trimmed by 1 base and the J gene end by 5 bases; junction bases not matched to a gene: 3. Written as DNA, the CDR3 is TGTGCCACCAGCAGAGGGGGACAGGGGGCTGACGAGCAGTACTTC. Translated: CATSRGGQGADEQYF.